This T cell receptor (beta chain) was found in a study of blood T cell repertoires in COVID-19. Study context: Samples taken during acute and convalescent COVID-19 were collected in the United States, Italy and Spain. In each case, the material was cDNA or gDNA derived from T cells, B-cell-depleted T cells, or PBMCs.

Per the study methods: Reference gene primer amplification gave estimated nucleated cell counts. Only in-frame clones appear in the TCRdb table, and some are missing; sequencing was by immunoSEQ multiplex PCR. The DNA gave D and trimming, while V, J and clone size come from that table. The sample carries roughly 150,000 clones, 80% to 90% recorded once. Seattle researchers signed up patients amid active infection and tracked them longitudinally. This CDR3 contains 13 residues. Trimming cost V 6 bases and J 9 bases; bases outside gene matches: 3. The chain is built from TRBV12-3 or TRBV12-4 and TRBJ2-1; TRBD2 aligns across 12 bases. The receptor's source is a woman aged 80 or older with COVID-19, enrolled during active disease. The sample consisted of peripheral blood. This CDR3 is CASRTTSGGEQFF. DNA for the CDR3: TGTGCCAGCAGGACGACTAGCGGGGGTGAGCAGTTCTTC.